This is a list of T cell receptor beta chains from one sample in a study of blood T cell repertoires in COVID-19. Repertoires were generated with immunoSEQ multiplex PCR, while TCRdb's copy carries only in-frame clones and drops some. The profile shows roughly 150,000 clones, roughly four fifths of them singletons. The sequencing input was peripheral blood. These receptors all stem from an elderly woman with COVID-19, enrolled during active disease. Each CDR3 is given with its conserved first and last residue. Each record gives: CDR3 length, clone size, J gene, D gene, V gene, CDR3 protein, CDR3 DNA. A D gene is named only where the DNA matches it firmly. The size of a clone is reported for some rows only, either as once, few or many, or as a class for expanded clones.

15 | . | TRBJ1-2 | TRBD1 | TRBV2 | CASSIGQGAAYGYTF | TGTGCCAGCAGTATCGGACAGGGGGCGGCCTATGGCTACACCTTC
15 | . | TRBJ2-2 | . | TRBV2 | CASKNPGLNTGELFF | TGTGCCAGCAAGAACCCAGGCTTGAACACCGGGGAGCTGTTTTTT
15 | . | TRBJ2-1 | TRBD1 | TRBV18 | CASSPGQGSYNEQFF | TGTGCCAGCTCACCGGGACAGGGTTCCTACAATGAGCAGTTCTTC
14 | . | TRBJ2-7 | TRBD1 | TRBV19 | CASSHGTGTYEQYF | TGTGCCAGTAGCCACGGGACAGGGACCTACGAGCAGTACTTC
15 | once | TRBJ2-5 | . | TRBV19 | CASSNSPAGWETQYF | TGTGCCAGTAGTAACTCCCCGGCGGGGTGGGAGACCCAGTACTTC
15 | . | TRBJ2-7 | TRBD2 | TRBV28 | CASNPWGGGSYEQYF | TGTGCCAGCAACCCCTGGGGGGGAGGCTCCTACGAGCAGTACTTC
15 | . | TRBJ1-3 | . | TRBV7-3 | CASSKAGQRGNTIYF | TGTGCCAGCAGCAAAGCCGGACAGCGGGGAAACACCATATATTTT
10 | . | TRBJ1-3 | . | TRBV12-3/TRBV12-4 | CVSSGNTIYF | TGTGTCTCCTCTGGAAACACCATATATTTT
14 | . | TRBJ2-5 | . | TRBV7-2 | CASSSRVTQETQYF | TGTGCCAGCAGCTCCCGAGTAACTCAAGAGACCCAGTACTTC
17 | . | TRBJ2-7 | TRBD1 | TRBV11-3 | CASSSGQGGLVSYEQYF | TGTGCCAGCAGCTCCGGACAGGGGGGCCTGGTCTCCTACGAGCAGTACTTC
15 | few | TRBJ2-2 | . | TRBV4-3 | CASRGSRMNTGELFF | TGCGCCAGCCGGGGATCACGGATGAACACCGGGGAGCTGTTTTTT
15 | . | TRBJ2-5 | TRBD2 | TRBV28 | CASRPGTSGRETQYF | TGTGCCAGCAGACCTGGGACTAGCGGGAGGGAGACCCAGTACTTC
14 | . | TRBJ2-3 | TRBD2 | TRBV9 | CASSAWGGTDTQYF | TGTGCCAGCAGCGCCTGGGGGGGGACGGATACGCAGTATTTT
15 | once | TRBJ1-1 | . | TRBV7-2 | CASRLNREGSAEAFF | TGTGCCAGCAGGTTGAACAGGGAGGGAAGCGCTGAAGCTTTCTTT
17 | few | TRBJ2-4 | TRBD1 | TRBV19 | CASSISGTAYDKNIQYF | TGTGCCAGTAGTATAAGTGGGACAGCATACGACAAAAACATTCAGTACTTC
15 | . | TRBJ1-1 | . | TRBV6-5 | CASSPRRGQNTEAFF | TGTGCCAGCAGTCCCCGGAGAGGGCAGAACACTGAAGCTTTCTTT
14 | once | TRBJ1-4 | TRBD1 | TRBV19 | CASRTGVCNEKLFF | TGTGCCAGTAGGACAGGGGTATGTAATGAAAAACTGTTTTTT
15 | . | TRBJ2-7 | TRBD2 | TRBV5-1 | CASSSGLAGVYEQYF | TGCGCCAGCAGCTCGGGACTAGCGGGAGTGTACGAGCAGTACTTC
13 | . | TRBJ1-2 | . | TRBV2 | CASSEAPTRGYTF | TGTGCCAGCAGTGAAGCCCCGACGAGGGGCTACACCTTC
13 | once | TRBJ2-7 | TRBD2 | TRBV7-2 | CASSLGGGYEQYF | TGTGCCAGCAGCTTAGGGGGGGGATACGAGCAGTACTTC
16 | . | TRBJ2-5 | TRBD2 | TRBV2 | CASSPRGTSAQETQYF | TGTGCCAGCAGTCCGAGAGGGACTAGCGCGCAAGAGACCCAGTACTTC
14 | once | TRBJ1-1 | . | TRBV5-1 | CASSLLQVNTEAFF | TGCGCCAGCAGCTTGTTGCAGGTGAACACTGAAGCTTTCTTT
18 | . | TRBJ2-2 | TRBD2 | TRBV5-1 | CASSLDMLGGLNTGELFF | TGCGCCAGCAGCTTGGATATGCTGGGGGGGTTGAACACCGGGGAGCTGTTTTTT
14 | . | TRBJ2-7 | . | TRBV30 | CAWWSNLTSYEQYF | TGTGCCTGGTGGAGCAATTTAACCTCCTACGAGCAGTACTTC
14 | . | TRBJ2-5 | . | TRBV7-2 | CASSLMRGLETQYF | TGTGCCAGCAGCTTAATGAGAGGGTTGGAGACCCAGTACTTC
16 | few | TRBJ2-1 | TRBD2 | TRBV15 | CATSKTLAGLYNEQFF | TGTGCCACCAGCAAAACCCTAGCGGGACTTTACAATGAGCAGTTCTTC
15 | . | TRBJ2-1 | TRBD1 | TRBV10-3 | CAISDLAGGGDEQFF | TGTGCCATCAGTGATTTGGCAGGGGGTGGCGATGAGCAGTTCTTC
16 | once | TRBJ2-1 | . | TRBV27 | CASRLLLGSEYNEQFF | TGTGCCAGCAGACTCCTCCTCGGGTCGGAGTACAATGAGCAGTTCTTC
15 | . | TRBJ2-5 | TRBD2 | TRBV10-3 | CAISLTTGGGETQYF | TGTGCCATCAGTTTAACGACCGGGGGGGGAGAGACCCAGTACTTC
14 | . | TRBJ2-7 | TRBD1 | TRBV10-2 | CASGTGANSYEQYF | TGCGCCAGCGGGACAGGGGCAAACTCCTACGAGCAGTACTTC
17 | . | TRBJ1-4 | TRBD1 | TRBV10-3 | CAISGTGGRSLSEKLFF | TGTGCCATCAGTGGAACAGGGGGCCGTTCTCTAAGTGAAAAACTGTTTTTT
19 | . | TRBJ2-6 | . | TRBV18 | CASSSNAAGTLSGANVLTF | TGTGCCAGCTCATCAAACGCGGCCGGGACACTCTCTGGGGCCAACGTCCTGACTTTC
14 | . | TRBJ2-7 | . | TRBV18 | CASSPLGRSYEQYF | TGTGCCAGCTCACCACTTGGCAGATCCTACGAGCAGTACTTC
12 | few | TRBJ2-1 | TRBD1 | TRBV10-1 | CASSEGGAGQFF | TGCGCCAGCAGTGAAGGGGGCGCTGGGCAGTTCTTC
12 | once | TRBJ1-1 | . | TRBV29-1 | CSVGAINTEAFF | TGCAGCGTTGGGGCGATTAACACTGAAGCTTTCTTT
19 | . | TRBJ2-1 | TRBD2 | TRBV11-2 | CASSSSGTSGSEPYNEQFF | TGTGCCAGCAGCTCCTCCGGGACTAGCGGATCCGAACCCTACAATGAGCAGTTCTTC
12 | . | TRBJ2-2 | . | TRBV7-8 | CASSFWDFRLFF | TGTGCCAGCAGCTTTTGGGACTTTAGGCTGTTTTTT
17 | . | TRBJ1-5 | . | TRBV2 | CASSADTSPLSNQPQHF | TGTGCCAGCAGTGCGGACACAAGCCCCCTTAGCAATCAGCCCCAGCATTTT
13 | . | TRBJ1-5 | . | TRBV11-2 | CASSSGIRGPQHF | TGTGCCAGCAGCTCCGGAATACGGGGGCCCCAGCATTTT
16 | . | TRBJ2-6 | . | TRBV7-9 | CASSLVASSGANVLTF | TGTGCCAGCAGTCTCGTAGCGAGCTCTGGGGCCAACGTCCTGACTTTC
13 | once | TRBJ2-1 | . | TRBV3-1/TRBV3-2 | CASSSDTYNEQFF | TGTGCCAGCAGTTCTGACACCTACAATGAGCAGTTCTTC
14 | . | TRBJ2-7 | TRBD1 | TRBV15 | CATSRRTGAHEQYF | TGTGCCACCAGCAGACGGACAGGGGCGCACGAGCAGTACTTC
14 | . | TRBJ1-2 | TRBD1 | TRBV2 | CASSATGTGSGYTF | TGTGCCAGCAGTGCTACCGGGACAGGGTCTGGCTACACCTTC